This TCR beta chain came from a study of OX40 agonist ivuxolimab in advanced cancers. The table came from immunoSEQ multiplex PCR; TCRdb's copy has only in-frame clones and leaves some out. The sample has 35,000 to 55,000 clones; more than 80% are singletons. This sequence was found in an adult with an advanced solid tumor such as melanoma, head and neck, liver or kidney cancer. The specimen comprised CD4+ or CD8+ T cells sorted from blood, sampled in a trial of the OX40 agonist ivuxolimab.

CDR3 nucleotide sequence: TGTGCCAGCAGCGTACAGGGGGCGAGTTCCTATGGCTACACCTTC. This codes for CASSVQGASSYGYTF. The chain links TRBV9 to TRBJ1-2, with 8 bases lining up with TRBD1. CDR1 and CDR2 from the germline V gene are SGDLS and YYNGEE. The CDR3 sequence is 15 residues long. Trimming at V came to 1 base and at J to 4 bases, leaving 6 bases not matched to a gene.